The 21 T cell receptor beta chains below come from one sample, sequenced in a study of shared clonotypes between healthy human individuals. Produced via immunoSEQ multiplex PCR; TCRdb's table is partial and in-frame only. The sample includes over 150,000 clones, around 63% of them seen just once. Sequences were obtained from memory CD4+ T cells sorted from blood. Subset denoted: CD45RA-negative fraction. The source is a young man in good health.

The V and J genes are TRBV29-1 and TRBJ1-1; tentatively, D is TRBD1 (5 bases). Germline CDR1 is SQVTM and CDR2 is ANQGSEA. Deletions cut 3 bases from V and 6 bases from J, with 8 bases between. This CDR3 comprises 11 residues. Written as DNA, the CDR3 is TGCAGCGTTGATAGGGGTTCTGAAGCTTTCTTT. It translates to CSVDRGSEAFF.

This chain uses TRBV14 with TRBJ2-1; D might be TRBD2 (6 bases). Germline values: CDR1 SGHDN, CDR2 FVKESK. Trimming left V 4 bases short and J 6 bases short, with 13 bases between. The CDR3 length is 14 residues. CDR3: CASSRPGTGNEQFF. CDR3 nucleotides: TGTGCCAGCAGCCGCCCGGGGACTGGCAATGAGCAGTTCTTC.

The chain employs TRBV5-1 and TRBJ2-1; a weak D match, TRBD1 (6 bases). This CDR3 is built from 13 residues. Per germline, CDR1 SGHRS and CDR2 YFSETQ. V was trimmed by 7 bases and J by 6 bases, leaving 14 bases between them. The CDR3 DNA sequence: TGCGCCAGCGGGATAACAGGGAGCAATGAGCAGTTCTTC. Protein: CASGITGSNEQFF.

The chain joins TRBV5-4 to TRBJ2-5; D unresolved. The CDR3 is 14 amino acids. CDR1 SGHNT and CDR2 YYREEE come from the germline V gene (reference sequence). V lost 0 bases and J 1 base, leaving 7 bases between the germline ends. CDR3 in amino acids: CASSLDVTQETQYF. As DNA, the CDR3 is TGTGCCAGCAGCTTGGACGTGACCCAAGAGACCCAGTACTTC.

The J gene is TRBJ1-5, the V gene TRBV7-2; no firm D call. CDR1 SGHTA and CDR2 FQGNSA come from the germline V gene. Deletions cut 5 bases from V and 0 bases from J, with 11 bases between. This CDR3 is 15 amino acids long. Here the CDR3 reads CASSTKVDSNQPQHF. CDR3 sequence (DNA): TGTGCCAGCAGCACCAAAGTGGATAGCAATCAGCCCCAGCATTTT.

The J gene is TRBJ2-3, the V gene TRBV4-3; 10 nucleotides match TRBD1. Losses at the gene ends were 2 bases for V and 9 bases for J; bases not matched to a gene: 14. The CDR3 contains 17 residues. In germline, CDR1 is LGHNA, CDR2 YSLEER. CDR3 amino acids: CASSQLHRDRGFDTQYF. As DNA, the CDR3 is TGCGCCAGCAGCCAATTACACCGGGACAGGGGATTCGACACGCAGTATTTT.

The rearrangement links TRBV18 to TRBJ1-3; 9 positions match TRBD1. V lost 3 bases and J lost 1; bases outside the gene matches: 7. Germline CDR1 and CDR2: KGHSH and LQKENI. CDR3 length: 17 amino acids. This chain's CDR3 is CASSPGTGYRSGNTIYF. CDR3 DNA: TGTGCCAGCTCACCCGGGACAGGGTATCGATCTGGAAACACCATATATTTT.

This clone was detected only once. This rearrangement joins TRBV5-4 to TRBJ2-7, with a possible D match to TRBD2 (6 bases). The V gene's germline CDR1 is SGHNT and CDR2 YYREEE (reference sequence). The CDR3 loop spans 16 amino acids. V lost 4 bases, J lost 1 base, and 18 bases lay in between. CDR3 DNA: TGTGCCAGCAGCCTGGATAGCGGAATTCGTTCCTACGAGCAGTACTTC. Its protein product is CASSLDSGIRSYEQYF.

CDR3 protein: CASSVDNVRGYTF. The CDR3 DNA sequence: TGTGCCAGCAGCGTAGATAATGTTCGGGGCTACACCTTC. The chain has TRBV9 and TRBJ1-2, with D unresolved. V lost 0 bases and J lost 8, with 11 bases in between. Germline assignment: CDR1 SGDLS and CDR2 YYNGEE. The CDR3 has 13 amino acids.

This clone showed up just once. The chain is built from TRBV5-6 and TRBJ2-3; TRBD2 aligns across 9 bases. The CDR3 spans 18 residues. Trimming at V came to 0 bases and at J to 6 bases, leaving 14 bases not matched to a gene. Looked up from germline, CDR1 is SGHDT and CDR2 is YYEEEE. The CDR3 DNA sequence: TGTGCCAGCAGCTTGGCGTCTATACCTAGCGGGAAGGGGGATACGCAGTATTTT. It codes for CASSLASIPSGKGDTQYF. The full variable domain, rest sourced from reference TRBV5-6 and TRBJ2-3, is DAGVTQSPTHLIKTRGQQVTLRCSPKSGHDTVSWYQQALGQGPQFIFQYYEEEERQRGNFPDRFSGHQFPNYSSELNVNALLLGDSALYLCASSLASIPSGKGDTQYFGPGTRLTVL.

This chain joins TRBV4-3 and TRBJ1-1; D perhaps matches TRBD1 (5 bases). V was clipped by 5 bases and J by 3 bases, with 10 bases between them. In germline, CDR1 is LGHNA, CDR2 YSLEER. This CDR3 has 13 amino acids. The CDR3 is CASSFGGHTEAFF. The CDR3 DNA is TGCGCCAGCAGCTTCGGGGGACACACTGAAGCTTTCTTT.

This chain uses TRBV2 with TRBJ2-7; TRBD1 might be the D (5 bases). This CDR3 has 14 residues. V shed 4 bases and J shed 2 bases, with 12 bases lying between them. The germline CDR1 and CDR2 sequences are SNHLY and FYNNEI. In DNA form, the CDR3 reads TGTGCCAGCAGTGGACAGAGCGTCGCCTACGAGCAGTACTTC. Its protein product is CASSGQSVAYEQYF.

This clone came up once. The chain is built from TRBV7-9 and TRBJ2-7, with D possibly TRBD2 on 5 matching bases. Germline CDR1 SEHNR, CDR2 FQNEAQ (reference sequence). With 1 base removed from V and 2 bases from J, the gap between germline ends came to 9 bases. The CDR3 extends over 14 amino acids. CDR3 in DNA: TGTGCCAGCAGCTTAGGAGAGGGTCCCTACGAGCAGTACTTC. Its protein product is CASSLGEGPYEQYF. Looking up the rest from reference TRBV7-9 and TRBJ2-7 gives the full variable domain: DTGVSQNPRHKITKRGQNVTFRCDPISEHNRLYWYRQTLGQGPEFLTYFQNEAQLEKSRLLSDRFSAERPKGSFSTLEIQRTEQGDSAMYLCASSLGEGPYEQYFGPGTRLTVT.

The chain links TRBV28 to TRBJ2-7, with TRBD1 as a possible D gene (6 bases). The ends were cut back, 6 bases at V and 4 bases at J, with 13 bases in the middle. Germline-derived CDR1 and CDR2 are MDHEN and SYDVKM. This CDR3 comprises 13 residues. Here the CDR3 reads CASRAGTRYEQYF. In DNA form, the CDR3 reads TGTGCCAGCAGGGCAGGGACAAGGTACGAGCAGTACTTC.

V usage is TRBV5-1 and J usage is TRBJ2-5; the D call may be TRBD1 or TRBD2 (6 bases each). In germline, CDR1 is SGHRS, CDR2 YFSETQ. This CDR3 has 14 residues. The V end lost 0 bases, the J end lost 6 bases, and 12 bases lay between the germline ends. The chain's CDR3 is CASSLDAGQKTQYF. The CDR3 nucleotides read TGCGCCAGCAGCTTGGACGCGGGACAAAAGACCCAGTACTTC.

The rearrangement links TRBV7-6 to TRBJ2-3, with 14 bases fitting TRBD2. The V gene's germline CDR1 is SGHVS and CDR2 FNYEAQ. The trim removed 5 bases at V and 4 bases at J, leaving 5 bases unmatched. The length of the CDR3 is 16 residues. CDR3 residues: CASSPGTSGSADTQYF. The DNA for the CDR3 is TGTGCCAGCAGCCCAGGGACTAGCGGGAGCGCAGATACGCAGTATTTT.

The chain combines TRBV7-2 with TRBJ2-3; D is uncertain. The V end was cut by 5 bases, the J end by 10 bases, with 25 bases between. Germline-derived CDR1 and CDR2 are SGHTA and FQGNSA. The CDR3 totals 16 residues. CDR3 region: CASSDRLGFVGRAQYF. DNA of the CDR3: TGTGCCAGCAGCGACCGATTAGGTTTTGTCGGAAGGGCGCAGTATTTT.

The gene calls are TRBV5-1 and TRBJ2-1, with 13 bases fitting TRBD2. The J segment lost 11 bases and the V segment lost 6 bases, leaving 8 bases of the junction unmatched. Germline V gives CDR1 SGHRS, CDR2 YFSETQ. This CDR3 has 14 amino acids. The CDR3 protein is CASTGGTSGNQQFF. In DNA, the CDR3 is TGCGCCAGCACGGGGGGGACTAGCGGGAACCAGCAGTTCTTC.

The V gene is TRBV7-8, the J gene TRBJ2-3; perhaps TRBD1 as D (5 bases). There are 13 residues in the CDR3. The germline V gene encodes CDR1 SGHVS and CDR2 FQNEAQ. V was shortened by 4 bases and J by 6 bases, with 11 bases between the two germline ends. The CDR3 region has the DNA TGTGCCAGCAGCTCCCGCAGACAGGATACGCAGTATTTT. Encoded protein: CASSSRRQDTQYF.

The V call is TRBV28, the J call TRBJ2-5; TRBD2 might be the D (6 bases). V was pared by 7 bases and J by 4 bases, with 16 bases between. Germline CDR1 and CDR2: MDHEN and SYDVKM. CDR3 length: 14 amino acids. The CDR3, as DNA: TGTGCCAGCATGCTGGAGGGGCGTATAGAGACCCAGTACTTC. Translation gives CASMLEGRIETQYF.

This clone was seen once. This chain connects TRBV9 to TRBJ2-5, with a tentative D call TRBD2 (5 bases). This CDR3 is 15 amino acids long. The germline V gene encodes CDR1 SGDLS and CDR2 YYNGEE. V was cut by 0 bases and J by 5 bases, with 14 bases left in between. The chain's CDR3 is CASSVAVLDTETQYF. The DNA of the CDR3 is TGTGCCAGCAGCGTAGCCGTACTAGATACCGAGACCCAGTACTTC.